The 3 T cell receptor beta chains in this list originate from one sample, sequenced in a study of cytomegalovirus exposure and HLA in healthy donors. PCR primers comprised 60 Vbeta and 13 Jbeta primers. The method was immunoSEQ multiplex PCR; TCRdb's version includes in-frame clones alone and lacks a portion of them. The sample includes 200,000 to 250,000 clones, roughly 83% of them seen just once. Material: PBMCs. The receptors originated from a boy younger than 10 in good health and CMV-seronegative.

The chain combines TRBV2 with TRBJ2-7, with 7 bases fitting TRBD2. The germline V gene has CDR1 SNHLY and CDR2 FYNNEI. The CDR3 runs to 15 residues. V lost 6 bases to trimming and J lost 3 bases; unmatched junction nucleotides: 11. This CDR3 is CASSRLTSQHYEQYF. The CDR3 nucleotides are TGTGCCAGCAGCAGGTTGACTAGCCAACACTACGAGCAGTACTTC.

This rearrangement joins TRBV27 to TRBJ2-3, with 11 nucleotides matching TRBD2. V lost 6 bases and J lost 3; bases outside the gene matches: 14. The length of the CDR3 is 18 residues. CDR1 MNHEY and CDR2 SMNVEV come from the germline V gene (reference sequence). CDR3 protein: CASRRSNPGLAVTDTQYF. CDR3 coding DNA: TGTGCCAGCAGGAGATCTAACCCGGGACTAGCGGTTACAGATACGCAGTATTTT.

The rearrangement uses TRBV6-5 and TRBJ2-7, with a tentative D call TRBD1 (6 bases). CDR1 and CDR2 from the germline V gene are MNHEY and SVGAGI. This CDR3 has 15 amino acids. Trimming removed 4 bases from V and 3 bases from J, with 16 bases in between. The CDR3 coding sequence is TGTGCCAGCAGTTTCGCGGCTGGGGGCGACTACGAGCAGTACTTC. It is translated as CASSFAAGGDYEQYF.